The present TCR beta chain was sequenced within a study of vaccination effects on CD4 cells after COVID-19. On the study more broadly: Sampling occurred a median 72 days post second dose, range 14 to 241. General study results and limits: Healthy vaccinees' vaccine-induced clones included only 1 of 255 cross-reacting with common cold coronaviruses.

This CDR3 has 17 residues. Germline CDR1 is MGHRA and CDR2 is YSYEKL. J gave up 6 bases and V 2 bases, and 10 bases lay outside the gene matches. Cultured cells yielded isolated CD4+ T cells after around 9 days. All participants had two doses of either the BNT162b2 or mRNA-1273 vaccine. As to this clone: What it binds is unknown.

Measured with immunoSEQ multiplex PCR; TCRdb has only the in-frame clones, and not every one. The data contain about 47,000 clones, roughly three quarters of them seen just once; the ten biggest clones take up 7%. This rearrangement joins TRBV4-1 to TRBJ2-5; 12 nucleotides align to TRBD2. The TCR comes from a human donor who received a COVID-19 vaccine. The sequencing used CD4+ T cells from PBMCs cultured without peptide, collected after COVID-19 vaccination. The CDR3 is CASSQPSSGGAQKTQYF. CDR3 nucleotides: TGCGCCAGCAGCCAACCCTCTAGCGGGGGGGCCCAGAAGACCCAGTACTTC.